This TCR beta chain derives from a study of T cell changes during pregnancy in multiple sclerosis. The CDR3 has 15 residues. Trimming removed 8 bases from V and 2 bases from J, with 16 bases in between. Looked up from germline, CDR1 is ENHRY and CDR2 is SYGVKD. Method: immunoSEQ multiplex PCR; TCRdb's copy keeps in-frame clones and lacks some. The sample comprises about 120,000 clones, approximately 95% of which are singletons, and approximately 6.2% rests with the top ten. This chain joins TRBV10-3 and TRBJ2-1; D might be TRBD2 (8 bases). The source is a female donor with multiple sclerosis, enrolled in a pregnancy study. The sequencing here drew on peripheral blood, taken before pregnancy. The CDR3 is CAIRDSGGPYNEQFF. In DNA, the CDR3 is TGTGCCATCCGGGACAGCGGGGGCCCCTACAATGAGCAGTTCTTC.